Shown below are 20 T cell receptor beta chains from a single sample sequenced in a study of T-cell reconstitution after alpha-beta-depleted transplantation in children. The TCRbeta library incorporated unique molecular identifiers. TCRdb used MiXCR to reprocess the PCR reads, holding one entry per CDR3 protein. The sample lists 440,000 or so distinct CDR3 sequences, over 40% occurring once. The material was PBMCs, obtained before TCRalphabeta/CD19-depleted stem cell transplant. The receptors shown here come from a girl aged 2 to 9 with aplastic anemia, due to receive a stem cell transplant.

The rearrangement links TRBV9 to TRBJ2-1; no clear D gene. CDR3 length: 14 residues. Trimming shortened V by 3 bases and J by 4 bases, and 11 bases separated the two germline ends. Germline V gene data show CDR1 as SGDLS and CDR2 as YYNGEE. CDR3 region: CASSATLGYNEQFF. The CDR3 region has the DNA TGTGCCAGCAGCGCGACATTGGGGTACAATGAGCAGTTCTTC.

This clonotype was detected ten times or more. The V call is TRBV28, the J call TRBJ1-3; weak D call: TRBD1 (5 bases). Trimming left V 7 bases short and J 2 bases short, with 9 bases between. Per germline, CDR1 MDHEN and CDR2 SYDVKM. The CDR3 is made up of 13 amino acids. The CDR3 reads CASITGAGNTIYF. DNA for the CDR3: TGTGCCAGCATTACGGGGGCTGGAAACACCATATATTTT.

The V gene is TRBV12-3 or TRBV12-4, the J gene TRBJ1-6; 8 nucleotides line up with TRBD1. Trimming took 5 bases from V and 4 from J; bases not matched to a gene: 7. The CDR3 sequence is 16 residues long. The DNA of the CDR3 is TGTGCCAGCAGTCCCCAGGGGGCTGGGTATAATTCACCCCTCCACTTT. Its translation is CASSPQGAGYNSPLHF.

The rearrangement links TRBV30 to TRBJ2-1, with a possible D match to TRBD1 (6 bases). The CDR3 spans 12 residues. Trimming removed 0 bases at V and 7 bases at J, with 7 bases between. The germline gives CDR1 GTSNPN, CDR2 SVGIG (reference sequence). The CDR3 DNA reads TGTGCCTGGAGTGTACAGGGAAATGAGCAGTTCTTC. Amino acids: CAWSVQGNEQFF. Based on the CDR3 plus reference TRBV30 and TRBJ2-1, the full variable domain is SQTIHQWPATLVQPVGSPLSLECTVEGTSNPNLYWYRQAAGRGLQLLFYSVGIGQISSEVPQNLSASRPQDRQFILSSKKLLLSDSGFYLCAWSVQGNEQFFGPGTRLTVL.

The CDR3 DNA reads TGTGCCAGCAGCGTAGCCGACAGGAACGATGGCTACACCTTC. This gives the protein CASSVADRNDGYTF. V is TRBV9 and J is TRBJ1-2, with D possibly TRBD1 on 6 matching bases. The V and J ends lost 0 bases and 6 bases respectively, with 12 bases between them. The germline V gene encodes CDR1 SGDLS and CDR2 YYNGEE. This CDR3 contains 14 residues.

This clonotype was counted a single time. V and J are TRBV4-1 and TRBJ2-3; D remains ambiguous. The length of the CDR3 is 16 residues. Deletions cut 4 bases from V and 5 bases from J, with 19 bases between. Germline V gene data show CDR1 as MGHRA and CDR2 as YSYEKL. CDR3 amino acids: CASSLQPGPRRDTQYF. CDR3 nucleotides: TGCGCCAGCAGCCTCCAACCGGGCCCGCGGAGAGATACGCAGTATTTT.

The sample holds many counts of this clonotype. The genes are TRBV20-1 and TRBJ2-5; D not resolved. This CDR3 has 14 amino acids. Per germline, CDR1 DFQATT and CDR2 SNEGSKA (reference sequence). V lost 2 bases and J lost 3, with 13 bases in between. CDR3 DNA sequence: TGCAGTGCTAGAAATCATCGCGGTGAAGAGACCCAGTACTTC. This codes for CSARNHRGEETQYF.

This clonotype appeared many times. The chain carries TRBV20-1 and TRBJ2-5; no definite D call. The CDR3 extends over 10 amino acids. Trimming removed 4 bases from V and 5 bases from J, with 5 bases in between. The germline CDR1 and CDR2 sequences are DFQATT and SNEGSKA (reference sequence). The CDR3 is CSATGETQYF. In DNA form, the CDR3 reads TGCAGTGCTACCGGGGAGACCCAGTACTTC.

The V gene is TRBV5-5, the J gene TRBJ2-1; D might be TRBD2 (5 bases). The germline V and J ends were trimmed by 0 bases and 0 bases, with 10 bases remaining between them. In germline, CDR1 is SGHKS, CDR2 YYEKEE (reference sequence). CDR3 length: 16 residues. CDR3 coding DNA: TGTGCCAGCAGCTTGGTAGCGCCCAGCTCCTACAATGAGCAGTTCTTC. It translates to CASSLVAPSSYNEQFF.

In DNA form, the CDR3 reads TGTGCCAGCAGTATCGCGGACCTGGACTACGAGCAGTACTTC. It is translated as CASSIADLDYEQYF. The rearrangement links TRBV6-1 to TRBJ2-7, with D unresolved. Trimming took off 5 bases at V and 3 bases at J, with 14 bases between the two ends. CDR1 and CDR2 from the germline V gene are MNHNS and SASEGT. The CDR3 extends over 14 amino acids.

Many counts were recorded for this clonotype. The V call is TRBV28, the J call TRBJ2-1; perhaps TRBD2 as D (5 bases). The CDR3 length is 17 residues. The V end lost 7 bases, the J end lost 0 bases, and 19 bases lay between the germline ends. Per the germline V gene, CDR1 is MDHEN and CDR2 is SYDVKM. CDR3 nucleotides: TGTGCCAGCACCCTGGGCGGGCTGGCTAGCTCCTACAATGAGCAGTTCTTC. It specifies CASTLGGLASSYNEQFF. Filled out from reference TRBV28 and TRBJ2-1, the complete variable domain reads DVKVTQSSRYLVKRTGEKVFLECVQDMDHENMFWYRQDPGLGLRLIYFSYDVKMKEKGDIPEGYSVSREKKERFSLILESASTNQTSMYLCASTLGGLASSYNEQFFGPGTRLTVL.

This clonotype turned up a few times. This rearrangement joins TRBV6-5 to TRBJ2-1; either TRBD1 or TRBD2 may fit D (6 bases each). The CDR3 loop spans 12 amino acids. The V end was cut by 5 bases, the J end by 10 bases, with 12 bases between. Germline CDR1 and CDR2: MNHEY and SVGAGI. CDR3 amino acids: CASSHGGDEQFF. CDR3 DNA sequence: TGTGCCAGCAGTCACGGGGGCGACGAGCAGTTCTTC.

The CDR3 is CASTMFGGITQYF. The DNA of the CDR3 is TGTGCCAGCACCATGTTTGGAGGAATTACGCAGTATTTT. This chain connects TRBV12-3 or TRBV12-4 to TRBJ2-3; tentatively, D is TRBD2 (5 bases). V was trimmed by 7 bases and J by 8 bases, leaving 16 bases between them. The CDR3 is made up of 13 amino acids.

The CDR3: CASGRTYEQYF. In DNA, the CDR3 is TGTGCCAGCGGCAGGACCTACGAGCAGTACTTC. The chain combines TRBV6-1 with TRBJ2-7; unclear D gene. This CDR3 contains 11 residues. The germline V and J ends were trimmed by 8 bases and 2 bases, with 7 bases remaining between them. Germline loops: CDR1 MNHNS, CDR2 SASEGT.

This clonotype was found many times. The chain uses TRBV10-2 and TRBJ2-7, with D possibly TRBD2 on 6 matching bases. V lost 0 bases, J lost 6 bases, and 15 bases lay in between. The V gene's germline CDR1 is WSHSY and CDR2 SAAADI. The CDR3 is 15 amino acids. In nucleotides, the CDR3 is TGCGCCAGCAGTGAGTCGAGGCTGGGACTGGGCGAGCAGTACTTC. It yields the protein CASSESRLGLGEQYF.

This clonotype has a count of ten or more. The V call is TRBV5-1, the J call TRBJ2-3, with TRBD1 identical over 8 bases. CDR3 size: 16 residues. The germline CDR1 and CDR2 sequences are SGHRS and YFSETQ. V lost 6 bases to trimming and J lost 5 bases; unmatched junction nucleotides: 14. As DNA, the CDR3 is TGCGCCAGCAACATGGGCGGGACAGGTGTTGGAGATACGCAGTATTTT. Protein product: CASNMGGTGVGDTQYF.

The rearrangement uses TRBV12-3 or TRBV12-4 and TRBJ2-2; weak D call: TRBD2 (6 bases). CDR3 length: 17 amino acids. V dropped 3 bases and J dropped 1 base, with 15 bases sitting between them. The CDR3 bases are TGTGCCAGCAGTTTCACCGCGGGGCCTAGGAACACCGGGGAGCTGTTTTTT. This translates into CASSFTAGPRNTGELFF.

This sequence joins TRBV20-1 and TRBJ2-7; 8 nucleotides line up with TRBD1. Trimming at V came to 4 bases and at J to 7 bases, leaving 9 bases not matched to a gene. Germline loops: CDR1 DFQATT, CDR2 SNEGSKA (reference sequence). There are 13 residues in the CDR3. The CDR3 sequence is CSATIGQGTEQYF. CDR3 sequence (DNA): TGCAGTGCTACCATTGGACAGGGAACGGAGCAGTACTTC.

The chain is built from TRBV18 and TRBJ1-1, with TRBD1 matching 7 bases. The CDR3 has 14 amino acids. Germline assignment: CDR1 KGHSH and CDR2 LQKENI. Trimming at V came to 3 bases and at J to 4 bases, leaving 5 bases not matched to a gene. The CDR3 loop reads CASSPQGTVTEAFF. For the CDR3, the DNA is TGTGCCAGCTCACCCCAAGGGACAGTCACTGAAGCTTTCTTT.

Ten or more counts support this clonotype. The chain joins TRBV29-1 to TRBJ2-1; possibly TRBD2 for D (6 bases). There are 14 residues in the CDR3. V was pared by 5 bases and J by 3 bases, with 14 bases between. Germline CDR1 SQVTM, CDR2 ANQGSEA. Here the CDR3 reads CSVWGDGGYNEQFF. The CDR3 region has the DNA TGCAGCGTTTGGGGGGACGGGGGCTACAATGAGCAGTTCTTC.